This TCR beta chain was sequenced in a study of tissue T cells after allogeneic stem cell transplantation. The study's findings and limits: Blood and spleen captured only part of the tissue TCR repertoire.

Trimming at V came to 6 bases and at J to 3 bases, leaving 4 bases not matched to a gene. This CDR3 has 13 amino acids. In germline, CDR1 is KGHPV, CDR2 FQNQEV (reference sequence). Profiled with immunoSEQ multiplex PCR; TCRdb holds only in-frame clones, not every one. The table includes several thousand clones, less than 60% detected once. In regard to this clone: The target antigen is unknown. The genes and germline here are from mouse. The read ends 1 residue shy of where the CDR3 ends; the end is completed using the germline J gene.

As for time point: mouse harvest day 7 after allogeneic transplant. Mouse grafts combined 10^7 T-cell-depleted bone marrow cells with 10^6 splenic CD5+ T cells. Sample: gut tissue. The sequence derives from a female BALB/c mouse given C57BL/6 T cells with graft-versus-host disease after an allogeneic hematopoietic cell transplant. This chain links TRBV26 with TRBJ1-2; 7 bases map to TRBD1. CDR3 protein: CASSPTGHSDYTF. The sequenced part of the CDR3 DNA is TGTGCCAGCAGCCCGACAGGGCACTCCGACTACACC.